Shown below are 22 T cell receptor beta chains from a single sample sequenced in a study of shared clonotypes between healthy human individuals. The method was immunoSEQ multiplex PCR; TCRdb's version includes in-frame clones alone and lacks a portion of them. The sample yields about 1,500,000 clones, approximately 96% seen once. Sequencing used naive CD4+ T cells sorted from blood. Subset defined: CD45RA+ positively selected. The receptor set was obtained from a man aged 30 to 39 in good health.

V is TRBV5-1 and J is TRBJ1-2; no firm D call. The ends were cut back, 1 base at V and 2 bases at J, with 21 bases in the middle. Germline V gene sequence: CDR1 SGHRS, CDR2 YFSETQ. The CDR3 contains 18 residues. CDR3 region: CASSLFVGSEEWNYGYTF. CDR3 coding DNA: TGCGCCAGCAGCTTGTTTGTGGGAAGTGAGGAATGGAACTATGGCTACACCTTC.

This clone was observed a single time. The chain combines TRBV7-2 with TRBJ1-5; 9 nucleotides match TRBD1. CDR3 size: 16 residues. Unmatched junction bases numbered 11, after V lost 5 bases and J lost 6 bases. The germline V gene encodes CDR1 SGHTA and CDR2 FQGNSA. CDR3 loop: CASSLGTGRSFQPQHF. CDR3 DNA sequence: TGTGCCAGCAGCCTTGGGACAGGGAGGAGTTTTCAGCCCCAGCATTTT.

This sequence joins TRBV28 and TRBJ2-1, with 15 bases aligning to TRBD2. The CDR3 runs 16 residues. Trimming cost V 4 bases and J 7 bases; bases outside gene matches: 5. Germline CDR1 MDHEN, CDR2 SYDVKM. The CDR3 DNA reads TGTGCCAGCAGTTACACCGGGACTAGCGGGAGGAATGAGCAGTTCTTC. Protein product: CASSYTGTSGRNEQFF.

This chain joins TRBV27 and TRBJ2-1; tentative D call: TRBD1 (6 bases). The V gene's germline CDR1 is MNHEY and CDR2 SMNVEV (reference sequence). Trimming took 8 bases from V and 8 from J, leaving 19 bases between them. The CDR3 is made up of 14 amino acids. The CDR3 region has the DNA TGTGCCAGCGGATTCAGGGGAACAGTAGATGAGCAGTTCTTC. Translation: CASGFRGTVDEQFF.

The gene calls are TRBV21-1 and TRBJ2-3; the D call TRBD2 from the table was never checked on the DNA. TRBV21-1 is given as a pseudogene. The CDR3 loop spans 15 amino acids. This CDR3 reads CASSKSGPPWLTQYF. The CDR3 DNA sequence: TGTGCCAGCAGCAAGAGCGGACCACCCTGGCTTACGCAGTATTTT.

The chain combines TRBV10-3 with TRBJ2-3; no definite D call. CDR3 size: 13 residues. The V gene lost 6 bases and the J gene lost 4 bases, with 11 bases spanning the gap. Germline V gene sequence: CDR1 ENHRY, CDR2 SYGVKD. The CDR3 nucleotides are TGTGCCATCAGCGATACTGGCGCAGATACGCAGTATTTT. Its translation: CAISDTGADTQYF.

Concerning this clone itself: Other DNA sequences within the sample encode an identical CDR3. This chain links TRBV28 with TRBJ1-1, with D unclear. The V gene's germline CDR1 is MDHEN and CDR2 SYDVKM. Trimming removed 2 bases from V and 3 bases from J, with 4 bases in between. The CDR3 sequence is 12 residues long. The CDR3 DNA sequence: TGTGCCAGCAGTTTACGGTACACTGAAGCTTTCTTT. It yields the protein CASSLRYTEAFF.

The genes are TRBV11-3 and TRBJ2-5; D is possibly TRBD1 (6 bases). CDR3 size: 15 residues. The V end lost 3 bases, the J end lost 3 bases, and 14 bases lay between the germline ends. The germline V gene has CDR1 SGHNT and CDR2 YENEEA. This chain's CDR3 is CASSLRQAREETQYF. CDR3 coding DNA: TGTGCCAGCAGCTTGCGACAGGCCCGCGAAGAGACCCAGTACTTC.

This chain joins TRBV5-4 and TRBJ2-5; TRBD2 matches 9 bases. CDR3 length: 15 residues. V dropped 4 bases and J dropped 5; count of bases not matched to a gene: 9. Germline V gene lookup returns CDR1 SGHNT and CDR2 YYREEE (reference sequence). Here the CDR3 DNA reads TGTGCCAGCAGCCCCGTAGCGGGAGAGGGTGAGACCCAGTACTTC. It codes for CASSPVAGEGETQYF.

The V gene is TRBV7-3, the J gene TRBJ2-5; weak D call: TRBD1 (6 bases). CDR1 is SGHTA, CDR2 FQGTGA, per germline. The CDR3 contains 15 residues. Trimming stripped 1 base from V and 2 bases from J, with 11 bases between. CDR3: CASSLMQGLQETQYF. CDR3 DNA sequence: TGTGCCAGCAGCTTAATGCAGGGGCTTCAAGAGACCCAGTACTTC.

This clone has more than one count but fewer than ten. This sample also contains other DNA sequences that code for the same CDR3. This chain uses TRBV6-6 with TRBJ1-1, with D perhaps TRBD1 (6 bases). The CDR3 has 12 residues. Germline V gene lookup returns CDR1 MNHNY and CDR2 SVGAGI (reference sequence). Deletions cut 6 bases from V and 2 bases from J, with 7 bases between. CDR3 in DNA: TGTGCCAGCAGACAGGGAAACACTGAAGCTTTCTTT. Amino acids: CASRQGNTEAFF.

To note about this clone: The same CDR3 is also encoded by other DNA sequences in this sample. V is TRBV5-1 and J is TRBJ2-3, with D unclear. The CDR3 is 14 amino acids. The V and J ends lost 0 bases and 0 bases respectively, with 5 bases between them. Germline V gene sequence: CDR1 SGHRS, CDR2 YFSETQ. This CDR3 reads CASSLASSTDTQYF. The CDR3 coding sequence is TGCGCCAGCAGCTTGGCATCGAGCACAGATACGCAGTATTTT.

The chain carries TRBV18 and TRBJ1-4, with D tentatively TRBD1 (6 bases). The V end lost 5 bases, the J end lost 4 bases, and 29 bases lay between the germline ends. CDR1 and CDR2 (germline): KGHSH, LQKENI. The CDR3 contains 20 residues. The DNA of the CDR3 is TGTGCCAGCTCATCCACCCCAATCTCCTCCGGACAGATGAGTAATGAAAAACTGTTTTTT. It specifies CASSSTPISSGQMSNEKLFF.

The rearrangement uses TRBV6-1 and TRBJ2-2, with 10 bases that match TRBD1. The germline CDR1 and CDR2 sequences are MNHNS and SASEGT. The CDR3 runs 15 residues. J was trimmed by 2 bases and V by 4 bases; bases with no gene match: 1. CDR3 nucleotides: TGTGCCAGCAGTGGGGACAGGGGTAACACCGGGGAGCTGTTTTTT. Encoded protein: CASSGDRGNTGELFF.

The CDR3 coding sequence is TGTGCCATCAGTGTGCAGCTAGCGGGCACAGATACGCAGTATTTT. This encodes CAISVQLAGTDTQYF. The gene calls are TRBV10-3 and TRBJ2-3; TRBD2 aligns across 7 bases. This CDR3 contains 15 residues. V shed 4 bases, J shed 1 base, and the junction held 5 bases outside the gene matches. CDR1 is ENHRY and CDR2 is SYGVKD in the germline V gene.

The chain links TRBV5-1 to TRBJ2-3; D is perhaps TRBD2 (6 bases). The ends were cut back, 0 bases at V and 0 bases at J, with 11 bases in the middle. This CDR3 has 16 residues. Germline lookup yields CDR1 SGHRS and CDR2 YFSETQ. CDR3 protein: CASSLEIAASTDTQYF. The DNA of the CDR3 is TGCGCCAGCAGCTTGGAGATAGCGGCTAGCACAGATACGCAGTATTTT.

The CDR3 DNA reads TGCGCCAGCAGTCCCGACAGGGCCAATCAGCCCCAGCATTTT. Amino acids: CASSPDRANQPQHF. The genes are TRBV4-1 and TRBJ1-5; TRBD1 matches 7 bases. J was trimmed by 3 bases and V by 6 bases; bases with no gene match: 5. CDR1 is MGHRA, CDR2 YSYEKL, per germline. This CDR3 has 14 residues.

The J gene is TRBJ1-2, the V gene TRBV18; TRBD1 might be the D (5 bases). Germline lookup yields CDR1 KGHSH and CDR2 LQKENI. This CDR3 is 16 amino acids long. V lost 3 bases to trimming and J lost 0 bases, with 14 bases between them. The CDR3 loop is CASSPSVGTANYGYTF. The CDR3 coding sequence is TGTGCCAGCTCACCCAGCGTAGGGACCGCTAACTATGGCTACACCTTC.

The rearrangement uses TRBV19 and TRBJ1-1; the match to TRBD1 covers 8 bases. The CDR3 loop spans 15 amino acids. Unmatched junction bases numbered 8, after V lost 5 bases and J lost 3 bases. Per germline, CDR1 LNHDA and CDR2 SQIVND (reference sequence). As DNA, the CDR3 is TGTGCCAGTAGTGTCCAGGGGGCTATGGACACTGAAGCTTTCTTT. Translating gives CASSVQGAMDTEAFF.

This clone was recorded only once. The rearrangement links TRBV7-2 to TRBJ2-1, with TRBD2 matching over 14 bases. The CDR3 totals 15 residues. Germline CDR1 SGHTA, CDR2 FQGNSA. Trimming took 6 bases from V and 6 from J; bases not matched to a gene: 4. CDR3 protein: CASRRLAGGPNEQFF. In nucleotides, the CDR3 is TGTGCCAGCAGACGACTAGCGGGAGGGCCCAATGAGCAGTTCTTC.

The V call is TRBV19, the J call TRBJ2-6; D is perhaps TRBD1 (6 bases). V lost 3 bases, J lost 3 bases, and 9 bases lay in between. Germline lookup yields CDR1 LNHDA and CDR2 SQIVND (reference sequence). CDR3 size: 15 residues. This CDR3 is CASSIGGNGANVLTF. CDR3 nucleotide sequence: TGTGCCAGTAGTATTGGGGGCAATGGGGCCAACGTCCTGACTTTC.

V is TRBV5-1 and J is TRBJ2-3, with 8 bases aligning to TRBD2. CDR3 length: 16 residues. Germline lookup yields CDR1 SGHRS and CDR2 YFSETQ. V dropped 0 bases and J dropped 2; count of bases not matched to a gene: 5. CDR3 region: CASSLVSGEFTDTQYF. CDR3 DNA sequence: TGCGCCAGCAGCTTGGTTAGCGGGGAATTCACAGATACGCAGTATTTT.